This is a list of T cell receptor beta chains from one sample in a study of Graves' ophthalmopathy and Graves' hyperthyroidism. TCRdb reanalysed the multiplex PCR reads using MiXCR and keeps one entry per CDR3 protein. In the table there are about 400,000 distinct CDR3 sequences, around 20% of which are singletons. The sequenced sample consisted of peripheral blood. Receptors were obtained from a woman under 30 with Graves' ophthalmopathy. Both conserved end residues are part of each CDR3. D genes are given only for firm matches. For some rows the clone size is stated as once, few or many, or as a class when expanded; others skip it.

v_gene	j_gene	d_gene	abundance	CDR3nt	CDR3aa
TRBV27	TRBJ1-5	TRBD1	.	TGTGCCAGCAGTTCAGGGGGCGCGGAGCAGCCCCAGCATTTT	CASSSGGAEQPQHF
TRBV12-5	TRBJ1-2	.	.	TGTGCTAGTGGTAACAGCAACTATGGCTACACCTTC	CASGNSNYGYTF
TRBV12-3/TRBV12-4	TRBJ1-6	.	many	TGTGCCAGCACCCGGGGGGTCTCCTATAATTCACCCCTCCACTTT	CASTRGVSYNSPLHF
TRBV5-1	TRBJ1-2	.	many	TGCGCCAGCAGGGGTGAGGGCCCCCAGGTCTATGGCTACACCTTC	CASRGEGPQVYGYTF
TRBV6-1	TRBJ1-1	.	few	TGTGCCACTATTGCTAGGGGTGAAGCTTTCTTT	CATIARGEAFF
TRBV12-3/TRBV12-4	TRBJ2-7	.	.	TGTGCCAGCGTCTACAAGGCAGGGTACGAGCAGTACTTC	CASVYKAGYEQYF
TRBV7-2	TRBJ2-5	TRBD1	.	TGTGCCAGCAGCACGTGGACAGGGGGCCGAGAGACCCAGTACTTC	CASSTWTGGRETQYF
TRBV27	TRBJ2-7	.	many	TGTGCCACCGCCCCCAGGGGATCCTACGAGCAGTACTTC	CATAPRGSYEQYF
TRBV6-2/TRBV6-3	TRBJ1-2	.	many	TGTGCCAGCACCAAGGGGCTCAACTATGGCTACACCTTC	CASTKGLNYGYTF
TRBV3-1	TRBJ1-3	.	many	TGTGCCAGCAGCCAAGGCCCAGGGGGAAACACCATATATTTT	CASSQGPGGNTIYF
TRBV9	TRBJ1-5	.	few	TGTGCCAGCAGCGTTCAGGGGTCTGATCAGCCCCAGCATTTT	CASSVQGSDQPQHF
TRBV27	TRBJ2-2	.	many	TGTGCCAGCACCCCCTCGGCGGGCCAAACGAACACCGGGGAGCTGTTTTTT	CASTPSAGQTNTGELFF
TRBV6-5	TRBJ1-1	.	many	TGTGCCAGCAGTTTCGGGACCGAATTCGCTGAAGCTTTCTTT	CASSFGTEFAEAFF
TRBV9	TRBJ2-2	.	many	TGTGCCAGCAGCGCCCGTGGGGGGGCATGGAACACCGGGGAGCTGTTTTTT	CASSARGGAWNTGELFF
TRBV7-2	TRBJ2-7	.	many	TGTGCCAGCAGCTTTTCTCAAGTCTACGAGCAGTACTTC	CASSFSQVYEQYF
TRBV11-2	TRBJ2-2	TRBD1	many	TGTGCCAGCAGCGCGCGAGGGGGCACGGGCATTACCGGGGAGCTGTTTTTT	CASSARGGTGITGELFF
TRBV7-2	TRBJ2-1	.	many	TGTGCCAGCAGCTACCTGCCCGTAAGTGCCGGGTTGGGGAATGAGCAGTTCTTC	CASSYLPVSAGLGNEQFF
TRBV28	TRBJ2-2	.	many	TGTGCCAGCAGTTTAAGACGACAGAACACCGGGGAGCTGTTTTTT	CASSLRRQNTGELFF
TRBV5-1	TRBJ2-5	TRBD2	many	TGCGCCAGCAGCATCGGGGGGAACCAAGAGACCCAGTACTTC	CASSIGGNQETQYF
TRBV15	TRBJ1-5	.	few	TGTGCCACCAGTCGGGACTCCCCTAGCAATCAGCCCCAGCATTTT	CATSRDSPSNQPQHF
TRBV6-5	TRBJ1-6	TRBD1	many	TGTGCCAGCAGTTATTCGACAGGGTGGGAGTCACCCCTCCACTTT	CASSYSTGWESPLHF
TRBV12-3/TRBV12-4	TRBJ2-1	.	many	TGTGCCAGCTCTTGGGCGGGCAATGAGCAGTTCTTC	CASSWAGNEQFF
TRBV28	TRBJ1-5	TRBD1	many	TGTGCCAGCAGCTACCCTACAGGGGATGGTCAGCCCCAGCATTTT	CASSYPTGDGQPQHF
TRBV12-3/TRBV12-4	TRBJ2-7	.	many	TGTGCCAGCAGCCGGACACCGGGGTACGAGCAGTACTTC	CASSRTPGYEQYF
TRBV27	TRBJ1-5	.	many	TGTGCCAACAGTTTAATGGGGGTAGGTCAGCCCCAGCATTTT	CANSLMGVGQPQHF
TRBV12-3/TRBV12-4	TRBJ2-7	.	.	TGTGCCAGCTCCAAAGCGGGACAGGACCCCTACGAGCAGTACTTC	CASSKAGQDPYEQYF
TRBV5-6	TRBJ2-2	.	.	TGTGCCAGCAGCTTGTATGCGGGACGACGTACCGGGGAGCTGTTTTTT	CASSLYAGRRTGELFF
TRBV20-1	TRBJ1-6	.	.	TGCAGTGCCCCACCACCGGGACACGATAATTCACCCCTCCACTTT	CSAPPPGHDNSPLHF
TRBV18	TRBJ1-5	.	many	TGTGCCAGCTCCCCGGGCAACAATCAGCCCCAGCATTTT	CASSPGNNQPQHF
TRBV27	TRBJ1-1	.	many	TGTGCCAGCAGGTGGGACTCTGAGGGGGAAGCTTTCTTT	CASRWDSEGEAFF
TRBV27	TRBJ2-7	.	many	TGTGCCAGCAGTTCTGCGACAGGTGGGGTCGAGCAGTACTTC	CASSSATGGVEQYF
TRBV12-3/TRBV12-4	TRBJ2-7	.	many	TGTGCCAGCAGCCTCCTGGGGGGCATGATCTACGAGCAGTACTTC	CASSLLGGMIYEQYF
TRBV15	TRBJ2-7	TRBD1	.	TGTGCCACCAGCAAGGACAGGGTTTTTTACGAGCAGTACTTC	CATSKDRVFYEQYF
TRBV27	TRBJ1-5	.	many	TGTGCCTCCGGGCCCCGGGCTTATAGCAATCAGCCCCAGCATTTT	CASGPRAYSNQPQHF
TRBV20-1	TRBJ1-5	TRBD1	many	TGCAGTGTAGTGATGGGGACAGGGGGGAATCAGCCCCAGCATTTT	CSVVMGTGGNQPQHF
TRBV9	TRBJ1-2	.	many	TGTGCCAGCAGCGGCCGGGACTTCAGTTATGGCTACACCTTC	CASSGRDFSYGYTF
TRBV2	TRBJ1-6	.	many	TGTGCCAGCAGTTTTGGACAGCCCTATAATTCACCCCTCCACTTT	CASSFGQPYNSPLHF
TRBV19	TRBJ2-7	TRBD2	many	TGTGCCAGTAGTGCTTCTAGCGGGAGTGCCTACGAGCAGTACTTC	CASSASSGSAYEQYF
TRBV11-2	TRBJ2-5	TRBD1	.	TGTGCCAGCAGCTTTTTGACAGGGGTCCAAGAGACCCAGTACTTC	CASSFLTGVQETQYF
TRBV29-1	TRBJ2-5	.	.	TGCAGCGCTGACGGGAAGTGGGGTCAAGAGACCCAGTACTTC	CSADGKWGQETQYF
TRBV27	TRBJ2-7	TRBD2	.	TGTGCCAGCCGCCGGGAGGGGGATAGCTACGAGCAGTACTTC	CASRREGDSYEQYF
TRBV12-3/TRBV12-4	TRBJ1-1	.	.	TGTGCCAGCAGACCCGGGACACCTATCACTGAAGCTTTCTTT	CASRPGTPITEAFF
TRBV18	TRBJ1-5	.	many	TGTGCCAGCTCACCAGGACGGGAATCAGAGCCCCAGCATTTT	CASSPGRESEPQHF
TRBV6-1	TRBJ1-1	.	.	TGTGCCAGCGGTCCGCCAGGCACTGAAGCTTTCTTT	CASGPPGTEAFF
TRBV10-3	TRBJ1-5	.	.	TGTGCCATCAGTGACTATGGAGGCAATCAGCCCCAGCATTTT	CAISDYGGNQPQHF
TRBV9	TRBJ2-2	.	many	TGTGCCAGCAGCGTAGCCTCCGTCGTGTCGGGAGAGGATGGCGGGGAGCTGTTTTTT	CASSVASVVSGEDGGELFF
TRBV6-1	TRBJ2-5	.	many	TGTGCCAGCAGCGGGAGTAAAGAGACCCAGTACTTC	CASSGSKETQYF